The rows below give T cell receptor beta chains drawn from one sample of a study of shared clonotypes between healthy human individuals. Assay used: immunoSEQ multiplex PCR; TCRdb lists only in-frame clones, some missing. The table includes approximately 1,000,000 clones, 75% to 85% detected once. Sequencing was carried out using memory CD4+ T cells from PBMCs. These receptors originate from a young man in good health. Some clones in this sample may be carry-over from other donors' samples. Each CDR3 is given with its conserved first and last residue. D genes are given only for firm matches. Clone size is stated in some rows and not others, as once, few, many or a class when expanded.

v_gene	j_gene	abundance	d_gene	CDR3aa	CDR3nt
TRBV28	TRBJ2-7	NA	TRBD1	CASSTITGGTMYEQYF	TGTGCCAGCAGTACTATTACAGGGGGTACCATGTACGAGCAGTACTTC
TRBV4-2	TRBJ2-1	NA	TRBD2	CASSQLAGEVNEQFF	TGTGCCAGCAGCCAATTAGCGGGAGAGGTAAATGAGCAGTTCTTC
TRBV5-6	TRBJ2-3	NA	TRBD2	CASTGTSSNTDTQYF	TGTGCCAGCACGGGGACTAGCAGCAACACAGATACGCAGTATTTT
TRBV6-1	TRBJ1-2	NA	NA	CASSDRTSGYTF	TGTGCCAGCAGTGACAGAACTTCAGGCTACACCTTC
TRBV5-1	TRBJ1-4	few	TRBD1	CASRETGGAVEKLFF	TGCGCCAGCAGGGAAACAGGGGGCGCCGTTGAAAAACTGTTTTTT
TRBV5-1	TRBJ2-6	NA	NA	CASSLGLPSGANVLTF	TGCGCCAGCAGCTTGGGGCTCCCCTCTGGGGCCAACGTCCTGACTTTC
TRBV5-1	TRBJ2-2	few	NA	CASSRTPQGNTGELFF	TGCGCCAGCAGCCGAACTCCTCAGGGTAATACCGGGGAGCTGTTTTTT
TRBV2	TRBJ1-3	NA	TRBD1	CASSAGQGVGTIYF	TGTGCCAGCAGCGCGGGACAGGGGGTGGGCACCATATATTTT
TRBV5-1	TRBJ2-5	NA	TRBD2	CASSTRSGRAGETQYF	TGCGCCAGCAGCACCCGCAGCGGGAGGGCCGGTGAGACCCAGTACTTC
TRBV9	TRBJ1-2	NA	TRBD1	CASSVGQGGHYGYTF	TGTGCCAGCAGCGTAGGGCAGGGGGGCCACTATGGCTACACCTTC
TRBV7-9	TRBJ1-2	NA	TRBD1	CAESDRIYGYTF	TGTGCGGAGTCGGACAGGATCTATGGCTACACCTTC
TRBV7-2	TRBJ1-4	NA	NA	CASSLAGGRGEKLFF	TGTGCCAGCAGCTTAGCTGGTGGGCGCGGTGAAAAACTGTTTTTT
TRBV30	TRBJ2-3	once	NA	CARKTALTTDTQYF	TGTGCCCGCAAGACGGCCTTGACCACAGATACGCAGTATTTT
TRBV27	TRBJ2-7	NA	TRBD2	CASSLSGSGRPSSYEQYF	TGTGCCAGCAGTTTATCGGGTAGCGGGAGGCCAAGCTCCTACGAGCAGTACTTC
TRBV19	TRBJ1-3	NA	NA	CATGLIGGPSGNTIYF	TGTGCCACCGGACTCATCGGGGGCCCCTCTGGAAACACCATATATTTT
TRBV2	TRBJ1-1	NA	NA	CASSELGEAFF	TGTGCCAGCAGTGAATTGGGGGAAGCTTTCTTT
TRBV7-3	TRBJ2-7	NA	NA	CASKAYSGPYEQYF	TGTGCCAGCAAAGCTTATAGCGGTCCCTACGAGCAGTACTTC
TRBV7-6	TRBJ2-7	NA	NA	CASPQKGQQYF	TGTGCCAGCCCCCAGAAGGGGCAGCAGTACTTC
TRBV27	TRBJ2-1	NA	TRBD2	CASSLSFSGRYNEQFF	TGTGCCAGCAGTTTATCTTTTAGCGGGAGATACAATGAGCAGTTCTTC
TRBV5-4	TRBJ2-3	NA	NA	CASSSRVATVRPNTQYF	TGTGCCAGCAGCTCCAGGGTGGCTACCGTTAGACCTAATACGCAGTATTTT
TRBV11-2	TRBJ2-3	few	NA	CASSFGTWSTDTQYF	TGTGCCAGCAGCTTCGGGACATGGAGCACAGATACGCAGTATTTT
TRBV9	TRBJ2-3	many	NA	CASSPPSMTDTQYF	TGTGCCAGCAGCCCCCCGAGCATGACAGATACGCAGTATTTT
TRBV28	TRBJ2-5	NA	TRBD1	CASRPGQPRETQYF	TGTGCCAGCAGACCGGGACAGCCACGAGAGACCCAGTACTTC
TRBV28	TRBJ2-5	NA	NA	CASSPRVSGETQYF	TGTGCCAGCAGTCCACGCGTGAGCGGAGAGACCCAGTACTTC
TRBV7-2	TRBJ2-5	NA	NA	CASRVFVGIAETQYF	TGTGCCAGCAGGGTGTTTGTCGGGATAGCGGAGACCCAGTACTTC
TRBV28	TRBJ1-5	NA	NA	CASSPSLGAQHF	TGTGCCAGCAGTCCTTCATTGGGAGCCCAGCATTTT
TRBV25-1	TRBJ1-1	NA	NA	CASSGGGRNTEAFF	TGTGCCAGCAGTGGTGGGGGGCGAAACACTGAAGCTTTCTTT
TRBV6-1	TRBJ2-7	NA	TRBD1	CASSERGQLSLRYF	TGTGCCAGCAGTGAACGGGGACAGCTTTCTTTAAGGTACTTC
TRBV19	TRBJ2-2	few	TRBD2	CASSFSGRDTGELFF	TGTGCCAGTAGTTTCAGCGGGAGAGACACCGGGGAGCTGTTTTTT
TRBV6-9	TRBJ2-3	NA	TRBD2	CASSYSTLAGVTDTQYF	TGTGCCAGCAGTTATTCGACCCTAGCGGGTGTCACAGATACGCAGTATTTT
TRBV28	TRBJ2-3	NA	TRBD2	CASSFPSGSGDTQYF	TGTGCCAGCAGTTTCCCTAGCGGGAGTGGAGATACGCAGTATTTT
TRBV7-6	TRBJ2-2	NA	TRBD2	CASSLVTSGDTGELFF	TGTGCCAGCAGCTTAGTCACTAGCGGAGACACCGGGGAGCTGTTTTTT
TRBV6-5	TRBJ2-7	NA	NA	CASRPDGASSYEQYF	TGTGCCAGCAGGCCTGACGGGGCAAGCTCCTACGAGCAGTACTTC
TRBV4-1	TRBJ2-1	few	TRBD2	CASSQVAGASYNEQFF	TGCGCCAGCAGCCAAGTAGCGGGGGCCTCCTACAATGAGCAGTTCTTC
TRBV14	TRBJ1-1	NA	TRBD1	CASKGQLNTEAFF	TGTGCCAGCAAGGGACAGCTGAACACTGAAGCTTTCTTT
TRBV5-1	TRBJ2-7	NA	TRBD1	CASSLARDRGPYEQYF	TGCGCCAGCAGCTTGGCGAGGGACAGGGGCCCCTACGAGCAGTACTTC
TRBV11-2	TRBJ1-1	few	NA	CASSLASEAFF	TGTGCCAGCAGCTTAGCGTCTGAAGCTTTCTTT
TRBV7-9	TRBJ2-3	NA	NA	CASSPQTGTYTQYF	TGTGCCAGCAGCCCCCAGACAGGTACCTATACGCAGTATTTT
TRBV6-5	TRBJ1-2	NA	TRBD1	CASSKGQYYGYTF	TGTGCCAGCAGCAAGGGACAGTACTATGGCTACACCTTC
TRBV7-9	TRBJ2-5	NA	TRBD2	CASGRLAGVETQYF	TGTGCCAGCGGTAGACTAGCGGGAGTCGAGACCCAGTACTTC
TRBV28	TRBJ1-4	NA	NA	CASSSSGKANEKLFF	TGTGCCAGCAGTTCCAGCGGGAAAGCGAATGAAAAACTGTTTTTT
TRBV7-5	TRBJ1-5	NA	NA	CVLPPGQVNQPQHF	TGTGTCCTGCCGCCGGGACAGGTAAATCAGCCCCAGCATTTT